Listed below are T cell receptor beta chains from one sample, sequenced in a study of cytomegalovirus exposure and HLA in healthy donors. The repertoire was sequenced with immunoSEQ multiplex PCR; TCRdb's copy has only in-frame clones and lacks some. The sample contains about 150,000 clones, 60% to 80% of which appear only once. Input material: PBMCs. These receptors were obtained from a woman between 40 and 50 years old in good health and CMV-seronegative. Each CDR3 is given with its conserved first and last residue. D genes are given only for firm matches. A clone size is listed for some rows: how often the clone was seen (once, few, many), or a class if it is expanded.

CASSPGTGSDGYTF	TGTGCCAGCTCACCAGGGACAGGGTCGGACGGCTACACCTTC	NA	TRBD1	14	TRBJ1-2	TRBV18
CASSLAGGGGMNEQYF	TGTGCCAGCAGCTTAGCCGGGGGCGGGGGGATGAACGAGCAGTACTTC	few	TRBD2	16	TRBJ2-7	TRBV7-2
CASSAGYDYGYTF	TGTGCCAGCAGTGCAGGGTATGACTATGGCTACACCTTC	NA	NA	13	TRBJ1-2	TRBV2
CASSLTVYNEQFF	TGTGCCAGCAGCCTGACAGTTTACAATGAGCAGTTCTTC	NA	NA	13	TRBJ2-1	TRBV14
CASSPRLSGTSAQDTQYF	TGTGCCAGCTCACCCCGACTGTCCGGGACTAGCGCTCAGGATACGCAGTATTTT	NA	TRBD2	18	TRBJ2-3	TRBV18
CASSYQYSNQPQHF	TGTGCCAGCAGTTATCAGTATAGCAATCAGCCCCAGCATTTT	NA	NA	14	TRBJ1-5	TRBV6-6
CASSLVGPGLDTQYF	TGTGCCAGCAGCTTGGTGGGCCCAGGGCTGGATACGCAGTATTTT	NA	NA	15	TRBJ2-3	TRBV7-6
CASSGTGGQNNSPLHF	TGTGCCAGCAGTGGAACAGGGGGCCAGAATAATTCACCCCTCCACTTT	NA	TRBD1	16	TRBJ1-6	TRBV25-1
CAEPGGDSGNTIYF	TGTGCGGAACCGGGTGGCGACTCTGGAAACACCATATATTTT	NA	NA	14	TRBJ1-3	TRBV6-5
CASTGGNTGELFF	TGTGCCAGCACCGGTGGTAACACCGGGGAGCTGTTTTTT	NA	NA	13	TRBJ2-2	TRBV2
CSSSPTTRDREKLFF	TGTTCCAGCAGCCCGACAACCCGGGACAGGGAAAAACTGTTTTTT	NA	TRBD1	15	TRBJ1-4	TRBV7-9
CASSSRRGLSGEKLFF	TGTGCCAGCAGTTCTAGGAGGGGGCTAAGTGGTGAAAAACTGTTTTTT	NA	TRBD1	16	TRBJ1-4	TRBV27
CSTPGQGGTEAFF	TGCAGCACCCCTGGACAGGGTGGAACTGAAGCTTTCTTT	NA	TRBD1	13	TRBJ1-1	TRBV29-1
CASRDRTYEQYF	TGTGCCAGCAGGGACAGGACCTACGAGCAGTACTTC	few	TRBD1	12	TRBJ2-7	TRBV25-1
CASSSSGLAGRLTGELFF	TGTGCCAGCAGCTCGTCGGGACTAGCGGGGCGTCTCACCGGGGAGCTGTTTTTT	few	TRBD2	18	TRBJ2-2	TRBV7-2
CASSSSPPGQGYGELFF	TGCGCCAGCAGCTCATCCCCTCCGGGACAGGGGTACGGGGAGCTGTTTTTT	NA	TRBD1	17	TRBJ2-2	TRBV4-3
CASSLGSGVNNYGYTF	TGTGCCAGCAGCTTAGGTTCAGGGGTAAATAACTATGGCTACACCTTC	once	NA	16	TRBJ1-2	TRBV7-9
CASNSIGRRDYGYTF	TGTGCCAGCAACTCCATAGGTCGGAGAGACTATGGCTACACCTTC	NA	NA	15	TRBJ1-2	TRBV5-8
CASRTYRSMLETQYF	TGCGCCAGCCGAACTTACAGGTCCATGTTGGAGACCCAGTACTTC	NA	NA	15	TRBJ2-5	TRBV5-1
CASSVGRTDTQYF	TGTGCCAGCAGCGTAGGGCGGACAGATACGCAGTATTTT	NA	NA	13	TRBJ2-3	TRBV13
CASSDGPGGTNEKLFF	TGCGCCAGCAGTGACGGGCCAGGCGGGACTAATGAAAAACTGTTTTTT	NA	NA	16	TRBJ1-4	TRBV10-2
CASSAGLYRIDTQYF	TGTGCCAGCAGCGCCGGACTGTATCGGATAGATACGCAGTATTTT	NA	NA	15	TRBJ2-3	TRBV7-3
CASSPDQGNLYNEQFF	TGTGCCAGCAGCCCAGACCAGGGTAATCTCTACAATGAGCAGTTCTTC	NA	NA	16	TRBJ2-1	TRBV11-3
CASSMTLSGETQYF	TGTGCCAGCAGCATGACTCTTAGCGGGGAGACCCAGTACTTC	once	TRBD2	14	TRBJ2-5	TRBV6-6
CASSLERVANEKLFF	TGTGCCAGCAGCTTGGAGAGGGTGGCTAATGAAAAACTGTTTTTT	few	NA	15	TRBJ1-4	TRBV7-9
CASGLVGNMRGLGNTIYF	TGTGCTAGTGGTTTGGTGGGGAATATGAGGGGGCTTGGAAACACCATATATTTT	NA	TRBD1	18	TRBJ1-3	TRBV12-5
CASMEDMRAADEQYF	TGTGCCAGCATGGAAGACATGAGGGCTGCGGACGAGCAGTACTTC	NA	NA	15	TRBJ2-7	TRBV9
CASSPAAPREQYF	TGTGCCAGCAGCCCCGCGGCCCCCCGCGAGCAGTACTTC	NA	NA	13	TRBJ2-7	TRBV7-2
CASSFDTAKAFF	TGCGCCAGCAGCTTTGACACCGCCAAAGCTTTCTTT	NA	NA	12	TRBJ1-1	TRBV5-1
CASRTSQGTGNTIYF	TGTGCCAGCAGGACGTCCCAGGGGACTGGAAACACCATATATTTT	NA	NA	15	TRBJ1-3	TRBV28
CASTGVGGSNLGYTF	TGTGCCAGCACAGGGGTGGGTGGGTCCAACCTGGGCTACACCTTC	once	NA	15	TRBJ1-2	TRBV2
CASSPTRKNEQFF	TGTGCCAGCAGCCCAACTAGAAAGAATGAGCAGTTCTTC	NA	NA	13	TRBJ2-1	TRBV14
CASSEPLAGQETQYF	TGTGCCAGCAGTGAACCACTAGCGGGCCAAGAGACCCAGTACTTC	NA	TRBD2	15	TRBJ2-5	TRBV25-1
CASGPGDLTDTQYF	TGCGCCAGCGGCCCGGGGGACCTCACAGATACGCAGTATTTT	NA	NA	14	TRBJ2-3	TRBV5-1
CASSFYTSGSYEQYF	TGTGCCAGCAGCTTTTATACTAGCGGGTCCTACGAGCAGTACTTC	NA	TRBD2	15	TRBJ2-7	TRBV11-2
CASSIRPGTGEAGEQFF	TGCGCCAGCAGCATCCGTCCGGGGACAGGGGAAGCAGGTGAGCAGTTCTTC	NA	TRBD1	17	TRBJ2-1	TRBV5-1
CASGTGGKLFF	TGTGCCAGCGGCACCGGGGGAAAACTGTTTTTT	NA	NA	11	TRBJ1-4	TRBV5-4
CASSAEQGAGADTQYF	TGTGCCAGCAGCGCCGAACAGGGGGCGGGCGCAGATACGCAGTATTTT	NA	TRBD1	16	TRBJ2-3	TRBV7-2
CASSQDQGFSYEQYF	TGCGCCAGCAGCCAAGATCAGGGGTTCTCCTACGAGCAGTACTTC	NA	NA	15	TRBJ2-7	TRBV4-1
CASSITQGNQPQHF	TGTGCCAGTAGTATAACACAGGGGAATCAGCCCCAGCATTTT	NA	TRBD1	14	TRBJ1-5	TRBV19
CARSFGAAEAFF	TGTGCCAGAAGCTTCGGTGCTGCTGAAGCTTTCTTT	NA	NA	12	TRBJ1-1	TRBV5-3
CASSYNNYGYTF	TGTGCCAGCAGTTATAATAACTATGGCTACACCTTC	NA	NA	12	TRBJ1-2	TRBV6-5
CASSSSADRGYGYTF	TGTGCCAGTAGCTCCTCGGCTGACAGGGGATATGGCTACACCTTC	NA	TRBD1	15	TRBJ1-2	TRBV19
CASSLKSEWTEAFF	TGTGCCAGCAGCTTAAAGTCGGAGTGGACTGAAGCTTTCTTT	NA	NA	14	TRBJ1-1	TRBV7-2
CASSAPQGNEKLFF	TGTGCCAGCAGTGCGCCACAGGGTAATGAAAAACTGTTTTTT	NA	NA	14	TRBJ1-4	TRBV2
CASKPGTGVIGQPQHF	TGTGCCAGCAAGCCCGGGACAGGGGTTATAGGGCAGCCCCAGCATTTT	few	TRBD1	16	TRBJ1-5	TRBV28
CASRREGNEQYF	TGTGCCAGCAGACGTGAGGGAAACGAGCAGTACTTC	NA	NA	12	TRBJ2-7	TRBV7-9
CAGGTDYSNQPQHF	TGTGCCGGAGGGACAGACTATAGCAATCAGCCCCAGCATTTT	NA	TRBD1	14	TRBJ1-5	TRBV6-1
CASRVSGGVDTQYF	TGTGCCAGTAGGGTTAGCGGGGGGGTAGATACGCAGTATTTT	NA	TRBD2	14	TRBJ2-3	TRBV19
CASSQDTQAVKREGEQYF	TGCGCCAGCAGCCAAGACACCCAAGCGGTTAAGCGGGAGGGCGAGCAGTACTTC	NA	TRBD2	18	TRBJ2-7	TRBV4-1
CASSQDRQGEVDNSPLHF	TGTGCCAGCAGCCAAGATCGACAGGGGGAAGTCGATAATTCACCCCTCCACTTT	NA	TRBD1	18	TRBJ1-6	TRBV14
CASTSDREAETQYF	TGTGCCAGCACCTCCGACAGGGAAGCAGAGACCCAGTACTTC	few	TRBD1	14	TRBJ2-5	TRBV28
CASSVGVAGGWNEQFF	TGTGCCAGCAGCGTAGGGGTAGCGGGGGGGTGGAATGAGCAGTTCTTC	NA	TRBD2	16	TRBJ2-1	TRBV9
CASSLTGGQTAGELFF	TGTGCCAGCAGCTTAACGGGGGGACAGACCGCCGGGGAGCTGTTTTTT	NA	NA	16	TRBJ2-2	TRBV7-3
CASRGDIYEQYF	TGTGCCAGCAGGGGGGACATCTACGAGCAGTACTTC	NA	NA	12	TRBJ2-7	TRBV2